This paragraph reports one T cell receptor beta chain. The target antigen is unknown. The data belong to a study of T cell responses to AZD1222 COVID-19 vaccine. Findings and limits, study-wide: Repertoires were collected only later (after the peak T cell response had occurred).

This CDR3 has 16 residues. The J segment lost 8 bases and the V segment lost 2 bases, leaving 14 bases of the junction unmatched. From germline, CDR1 is GTSNPN and CDR2 SVGIG (reference sequence). Clones were read by immunoSEQ multiplex PCR, and TCRdb kept only the in-frame ones, dropping some. The sample lists tens of thousands of clones; over 65% were seen once. The genes are TRBV30 and TRBJ1-2; 10 positions match TRBD1. This clonotype was obtained from an adult in good health. The sample here was peripheral blood, taken on day 0 of AZD1222 vaccination. The CDR3 here is CAWSKTGGRYSRGYTF. The DNA for the CDR3 is TGTGCCTGGAGTAAGACAGGGGGCAGGTATAGTCGCGGCTACACCTTC.